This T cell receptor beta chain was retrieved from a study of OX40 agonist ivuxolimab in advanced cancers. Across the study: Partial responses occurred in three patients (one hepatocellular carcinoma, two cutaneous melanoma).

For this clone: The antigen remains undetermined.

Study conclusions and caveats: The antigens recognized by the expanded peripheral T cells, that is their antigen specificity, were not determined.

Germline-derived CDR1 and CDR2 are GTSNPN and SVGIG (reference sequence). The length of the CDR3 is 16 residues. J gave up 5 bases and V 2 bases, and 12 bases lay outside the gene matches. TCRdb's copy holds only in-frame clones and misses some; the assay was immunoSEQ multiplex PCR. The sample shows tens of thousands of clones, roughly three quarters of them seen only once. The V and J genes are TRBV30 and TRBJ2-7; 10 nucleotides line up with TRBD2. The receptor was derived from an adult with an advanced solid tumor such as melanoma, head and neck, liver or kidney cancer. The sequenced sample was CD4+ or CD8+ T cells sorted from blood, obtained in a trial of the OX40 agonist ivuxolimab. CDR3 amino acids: CAWSRPPASGSHEQYF. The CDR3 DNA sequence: TGTGCCTGGAGTAGACCCCCAGCTAGCGGGAGTCACGAGCAGTACTTC.